What follows describes a single T cell receptor beta chain. This sample was taken from a study of patients and donors after allogeneic stem cell transplantation. A single record per CDR3 protein comes from TCRdb applying MiXCR to the RT-PCR reads. The table has tens of thousands of distinct CDR3 sequences, approximately 26% seen once; the top ten hold roughly 29%. The ends were cut back, 4 bases at V and 2 bases at J, with 9 bases in the middle. Germline assignment: CDR1 ENHRY and CDR2 SYGVKD. CDR3 length: 14 amino acids. Sequenced material: blood, either unsorted or a sorted T cell fraction (not recorded which). The source is a human donor who was either an allogeneic HSCT recipient or a stem cell or donor lymphocyte infusion donor (not recorded which). It is not recorded whose cells these are; they may come from a transplant donor. The chain combines TRBV10-3 with TRBJ1-3; the D gene is possibly TRBD1 (6 bases). The CDR3 sequence: CAISGTEAGNTIYF. The DNA of the CDR3 is TGTGCCATCAGTGGGACAGAGGCTGGAAACACCATATATTTT.